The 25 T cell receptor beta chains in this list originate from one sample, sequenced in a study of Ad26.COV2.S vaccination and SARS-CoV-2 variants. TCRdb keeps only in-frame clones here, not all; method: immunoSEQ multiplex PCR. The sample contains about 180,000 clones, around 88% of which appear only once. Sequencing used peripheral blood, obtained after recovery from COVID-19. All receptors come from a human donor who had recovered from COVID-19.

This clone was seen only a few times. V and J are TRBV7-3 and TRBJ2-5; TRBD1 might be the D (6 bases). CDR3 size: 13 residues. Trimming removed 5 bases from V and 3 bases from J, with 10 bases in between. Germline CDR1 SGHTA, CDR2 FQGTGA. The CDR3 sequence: CASSQGREETQYF. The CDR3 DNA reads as TGTGCCAGCAGCCAGGGGAGAGAAGAGACCCAGTACTTC. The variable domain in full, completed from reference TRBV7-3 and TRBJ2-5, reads GAGVSQTPSNKVTEKGKYVELRCDPISGHTALYWYRQSLGQGPEFLIYFQGTGAADDSGLPNDRFFAVRPEGSVSTLKIQRTERGDSAVYLCASSQGREETQYFGPGTRLLVL.

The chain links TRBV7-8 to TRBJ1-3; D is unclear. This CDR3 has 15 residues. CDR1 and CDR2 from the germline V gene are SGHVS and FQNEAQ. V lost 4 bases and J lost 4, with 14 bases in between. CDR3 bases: TGTGCCAGCAGCTCCCGGACCCTAGTGGGAAACACCATATATTTT. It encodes CASSSRTLVGNTIYF.

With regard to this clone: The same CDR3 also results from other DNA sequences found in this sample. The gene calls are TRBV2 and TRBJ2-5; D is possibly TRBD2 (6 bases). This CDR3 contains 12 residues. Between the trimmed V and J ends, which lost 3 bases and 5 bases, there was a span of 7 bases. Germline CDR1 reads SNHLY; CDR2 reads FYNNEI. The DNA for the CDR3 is TGTGCCAGCAGTGAGGAGGGGGAGACCCAGTACTTC. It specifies CASSEEGETQYF.

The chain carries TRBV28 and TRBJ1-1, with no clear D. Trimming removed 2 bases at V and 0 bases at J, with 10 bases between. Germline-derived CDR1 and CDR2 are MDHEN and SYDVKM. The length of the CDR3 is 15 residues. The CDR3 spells CASSLKGRLNTEAFF. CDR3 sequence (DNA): TGTGCCAGCAGTTTAAAGGGTCGGTTGAACACTGAAGCTTTCTTT.

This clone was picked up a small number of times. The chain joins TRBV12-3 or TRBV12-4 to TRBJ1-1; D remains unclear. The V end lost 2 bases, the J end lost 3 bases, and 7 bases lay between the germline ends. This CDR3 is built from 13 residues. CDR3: CASSLYKYTEAFF. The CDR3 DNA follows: TGTGCCAGCAGTTTATACAAGTACACTGAAGCTTTCTTT.

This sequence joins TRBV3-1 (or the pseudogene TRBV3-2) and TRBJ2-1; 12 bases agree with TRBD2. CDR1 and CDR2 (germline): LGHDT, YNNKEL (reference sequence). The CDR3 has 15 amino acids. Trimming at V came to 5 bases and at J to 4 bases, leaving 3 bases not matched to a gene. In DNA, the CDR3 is TGTGCCAGCAGCTTACTAGCGGGGGGATACAATGAGCAGTTCTTC. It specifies CASSLLAGGYNEQFF.

The CDR3 here is CASISQGHYTDTQYF. The CDR3 DNA sequence: TGTGCCAGCATTAGCCAGGGACACTACACAGATACGCAGTATTTT. The V gene is TRBV2, the J gene TRBJ2-3; a possible D gene is TRBD1 (6 bases). Germline loops: CDR1 SNHLY, CDR2 FYNNEI. Trimming cost V 7 bases and J 2 bases, with 16 bases left between them. The CDR3 spans 15 residues.

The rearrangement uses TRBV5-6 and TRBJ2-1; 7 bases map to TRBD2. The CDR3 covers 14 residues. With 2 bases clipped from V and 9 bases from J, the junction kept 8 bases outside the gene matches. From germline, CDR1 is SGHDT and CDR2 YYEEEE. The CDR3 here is CASSLDLAAGEQFF. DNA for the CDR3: TGTGCCAGCAGCTTAGATCTAGCGGCTGGTGAGCAGTTCTTC.

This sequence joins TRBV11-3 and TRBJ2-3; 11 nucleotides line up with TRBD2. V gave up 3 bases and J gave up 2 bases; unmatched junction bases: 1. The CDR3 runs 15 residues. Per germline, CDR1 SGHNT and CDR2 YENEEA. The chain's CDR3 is CASSLTSGVTDTQYF. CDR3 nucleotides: TGTGCCAGCAGCTTGACTAGCGGGGTCACAGATACGCAGTATTTT.

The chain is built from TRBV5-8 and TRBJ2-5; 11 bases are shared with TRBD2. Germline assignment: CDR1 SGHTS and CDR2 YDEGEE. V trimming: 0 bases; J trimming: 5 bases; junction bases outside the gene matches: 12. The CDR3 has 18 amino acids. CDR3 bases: TGTGCCAGCAGCTTGGAGATATATGTGGCTAGCGGGAGGGAGACCCAGTACTTC. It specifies CASSLEIYVASGRETQYF.

The CDR3 region is CASSLGDGSYNEQFF. CDR3 DNA sequence: TGTGCCAGCAGCCTCGGGGACGGATCCTACAATGAGCAGTTCTTC. The gene calls are TRBV9 and TRBJ2-1; D is possibly TRBD1 or TRBD2 (5 bases each). The CDR3 consists of 15 residues. Per germline, CDR1 SGDLS and CDR2 YYNGEE. Trimming left V 4 bases short and J 1 base short, with 12 bases between.

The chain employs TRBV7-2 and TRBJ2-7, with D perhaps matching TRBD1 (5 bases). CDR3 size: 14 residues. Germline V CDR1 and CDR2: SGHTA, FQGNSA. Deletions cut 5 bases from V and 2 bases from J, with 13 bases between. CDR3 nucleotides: TGTGCCAGCAGCCCCTCTAGGGGCCCCTACGAGCAGTACTTC. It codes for CASSPSRGPYEQYF.

CDR3 sequence reads: CASSPLQGANTEAFF. The CDR3 coding sequence is TGTGCCAGTAGTCCCCTCCAGGGGGCGAACACTGAAGCTTTCTTT. The V and J genes are TRBV19 and TRBJ1-1, with TRBD1 matching over 8 bases. Per the germline V gene, CDR1 is LNHDA and CDR2 is SQIVND (reference sequence). CDR3 length: 15 amino acids. V shed 5 bases and J 1 base; nucleotides not matched to a gene: 6. The complete variable domain, with remaining parts taken from reference TRBV19 and TRBJ1-1, reads DGGITQSPKYLFRKEGQNVTLSCEQNLNHDAMYWYRQDPGQGLRLIYYSQIVNDFQKGDIAEGYSVSREKKESFPLTVTSAQKNPTAFYLCASSPLQGANTEAFFGQGTRLTVV.

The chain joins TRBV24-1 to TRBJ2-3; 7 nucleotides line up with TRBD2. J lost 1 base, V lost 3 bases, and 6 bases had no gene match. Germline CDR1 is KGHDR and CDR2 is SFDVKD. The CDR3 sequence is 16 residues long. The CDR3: CATSDPGAGGTDTQYF. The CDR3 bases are TGTGCCACCAGTGATCCCGGGGCGGGGGGCACAGATACGCAGTATTTT.

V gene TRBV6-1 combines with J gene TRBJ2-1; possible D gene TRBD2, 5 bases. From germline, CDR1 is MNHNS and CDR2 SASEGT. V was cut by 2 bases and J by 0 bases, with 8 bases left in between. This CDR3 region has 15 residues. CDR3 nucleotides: TGTGCCAGCAGTGAACGGCGGGTCTCCTACAATGAGCAGTTCTTC. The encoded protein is CASSERRVSYNEQFF.

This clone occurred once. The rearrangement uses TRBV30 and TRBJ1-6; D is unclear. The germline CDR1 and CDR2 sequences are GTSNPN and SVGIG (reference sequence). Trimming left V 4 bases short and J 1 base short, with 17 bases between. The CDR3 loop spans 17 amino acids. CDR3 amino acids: CAWIPGLMASYNSPLHF. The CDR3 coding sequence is TGTGCCTGGATACCCGGCCTCATGGCGTCCTATAATTCACCCCTCCACTTT.

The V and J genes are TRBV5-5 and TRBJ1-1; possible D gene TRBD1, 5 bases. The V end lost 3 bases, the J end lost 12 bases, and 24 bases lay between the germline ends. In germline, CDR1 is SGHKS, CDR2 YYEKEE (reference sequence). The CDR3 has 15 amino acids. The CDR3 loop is CASSSPYRGGETTFF. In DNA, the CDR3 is TGTGCCAGCAGCTCGCCCTACCGGGGGGGAGAGACGACTTTCTTT.

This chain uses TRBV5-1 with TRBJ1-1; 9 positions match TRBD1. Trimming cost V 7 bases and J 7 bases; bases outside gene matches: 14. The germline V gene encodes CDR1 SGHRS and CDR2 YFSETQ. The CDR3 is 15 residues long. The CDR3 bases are TGCGCCAGCTCAAGGAGTGGACAGGGGCTTAGTGAAGCTTTCTTT. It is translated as CASSRSGQGLSEAFF.

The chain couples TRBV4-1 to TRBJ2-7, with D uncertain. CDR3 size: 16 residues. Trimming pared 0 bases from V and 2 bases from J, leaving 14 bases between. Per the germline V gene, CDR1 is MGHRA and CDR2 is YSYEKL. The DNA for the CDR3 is TGCGCCAGCAGCCAAGATGGCCAGGTTCGAGCCTACGAGCAGTACTTC. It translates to CASSQDGQVRAYEQYF.

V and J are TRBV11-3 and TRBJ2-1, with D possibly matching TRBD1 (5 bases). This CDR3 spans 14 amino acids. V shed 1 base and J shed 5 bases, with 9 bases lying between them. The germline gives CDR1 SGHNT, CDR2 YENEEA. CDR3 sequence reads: CASSLAQGNNEQFF. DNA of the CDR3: TGTGCCAGCAGCTTAGCCCAGGGTAACAATGAGCAGTTCTTC.

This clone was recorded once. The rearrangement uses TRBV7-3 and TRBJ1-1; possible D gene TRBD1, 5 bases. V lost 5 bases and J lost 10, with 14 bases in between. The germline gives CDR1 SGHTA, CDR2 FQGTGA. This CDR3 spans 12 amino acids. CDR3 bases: TGTGCCAGCAGCGAAGGGGAGAGGTTAGCTTTCTTT. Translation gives CASSEGERLAFF.

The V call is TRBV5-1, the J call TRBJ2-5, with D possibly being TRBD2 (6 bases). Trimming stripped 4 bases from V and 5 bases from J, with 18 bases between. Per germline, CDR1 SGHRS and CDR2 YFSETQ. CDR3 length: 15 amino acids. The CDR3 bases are TGCGCCAGCAGCCTCAGCTTAGGGAGGTCCGAGACCCAGTACTTC. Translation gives CASSLSLGRSETQYF. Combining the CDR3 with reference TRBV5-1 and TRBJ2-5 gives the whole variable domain KAGVTQTPRYLIKTRGQQVTLSCSPISGHRSVSWYQQTPGQGLQFLFEYFSETQRNKGNFPGRFSGRQFSNSRSEMNVSTLELGDSALYLCASSLSLGRSETQYFGPGTRLLVL.

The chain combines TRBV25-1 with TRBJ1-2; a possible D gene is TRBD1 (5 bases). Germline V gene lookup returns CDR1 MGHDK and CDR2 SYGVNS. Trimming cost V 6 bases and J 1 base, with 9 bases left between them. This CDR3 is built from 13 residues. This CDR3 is CASSQGSNYGYTF. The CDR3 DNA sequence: TGTGCCAGCAGCCAGGGTAGTAACTATGGCTACACCTTC.

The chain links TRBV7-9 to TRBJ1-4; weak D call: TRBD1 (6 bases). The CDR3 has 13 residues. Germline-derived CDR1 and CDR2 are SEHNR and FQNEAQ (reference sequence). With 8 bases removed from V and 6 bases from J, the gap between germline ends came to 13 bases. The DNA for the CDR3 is TGTGCCAGCTCGCGGGGGGGCCATGAAAAACTGTTTTTT. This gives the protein CASSRGGHEKLFF.

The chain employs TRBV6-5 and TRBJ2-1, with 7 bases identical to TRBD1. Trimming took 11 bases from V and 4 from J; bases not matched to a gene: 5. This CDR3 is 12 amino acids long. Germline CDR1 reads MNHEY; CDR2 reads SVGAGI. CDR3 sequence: CALQGDYNEQFF. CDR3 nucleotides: TGTGCCCTGCAGGGGGATTACAATGAGCAGTTCTTC.